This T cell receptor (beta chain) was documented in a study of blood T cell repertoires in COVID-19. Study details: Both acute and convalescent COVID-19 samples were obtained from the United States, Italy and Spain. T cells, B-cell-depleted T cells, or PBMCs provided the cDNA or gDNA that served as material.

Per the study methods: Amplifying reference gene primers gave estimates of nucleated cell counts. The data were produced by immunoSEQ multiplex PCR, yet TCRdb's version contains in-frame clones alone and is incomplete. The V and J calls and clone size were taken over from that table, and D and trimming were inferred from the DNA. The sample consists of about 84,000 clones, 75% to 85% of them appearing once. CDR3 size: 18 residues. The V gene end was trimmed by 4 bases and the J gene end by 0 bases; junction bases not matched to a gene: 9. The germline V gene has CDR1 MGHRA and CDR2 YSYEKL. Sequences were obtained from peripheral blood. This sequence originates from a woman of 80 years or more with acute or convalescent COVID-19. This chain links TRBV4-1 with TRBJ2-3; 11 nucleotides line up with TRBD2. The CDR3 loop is CASSPGGTSGISTDTQYF. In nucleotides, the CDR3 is TGCGCCAGCAGCCCGGGCGGGACTAGCGGAATTAGCACAGATACGCAGTATTTT.